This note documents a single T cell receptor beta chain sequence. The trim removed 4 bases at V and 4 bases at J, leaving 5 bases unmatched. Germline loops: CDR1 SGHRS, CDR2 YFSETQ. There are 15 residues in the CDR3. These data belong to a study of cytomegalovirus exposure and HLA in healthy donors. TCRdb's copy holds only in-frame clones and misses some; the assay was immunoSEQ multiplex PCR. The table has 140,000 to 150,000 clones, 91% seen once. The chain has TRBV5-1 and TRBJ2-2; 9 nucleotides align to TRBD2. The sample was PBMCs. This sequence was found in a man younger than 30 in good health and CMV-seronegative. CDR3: CASSPGLAATGELFF. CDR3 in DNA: TGCGCCAGCAGCCCGGGACTAGCCGCCACCGGGGAGCTGTTTTTT.